The 20 T cell receptor beta chains below were found in one sample sequenced in a study of T cell responses to AZD1222 COVID-19 vaccine. Generated by immunoSEQ multiplex PCR, the TCRdb table keeps only in-frame clones and is missing some. The sample shows hundreds of thousands of clones, about 93% of them seen only once. This material consisted of peripheral blood, taken on day 0 of MenACWY control vaccination. All receptors come from an adult in good health.

CDR3 amino acids: CASSPGGRLTYEQYF. The DNA of the CDR3 is TGTGCCAGCAGCCCAGGGGGACGATTAACCTACGAGCAGTACTTC. The chain carries TRBV28 and TRBJ2-7, with 7 bases that match TRBD1. The CDR3 covers 15 residues. CDR1 and CDR2 from the germline V gene are MDHEN and SYDVKM. J lost 2 bases, V lost 6 bases, and 10 bases had no gene match. The entire variable domain, with the rest obtained from reference TRBV28 and TRBJ2-7, is as follows: DVKVTQSSRYLVKRTGEKVFLECVQDMDHENMFWYRQDPGLGLRLIYFSYDVKMKEKGDIPEGYSVSREKKERFSLILESASTNQTSMYLCASSPGGRLTYEQYFGPGTRLTVT.

This chain uses TRBV27 with TRBJ2-7, with D tentatively TRBD1 (6 bases). Trimming removed 1 base at V and 0 bases at J, with 10 bases between. The germline V gene encodes CDR1 MNHEY and CDR2 SMNVEV (reference sequence). The CDR3 consists of 15 residues. CDR3 nucleotides: TGTGCCAGCAGTTTATTCCCAGGGGCCTCCTACGAGCAGTACTTC. The encoded protein is CASSLFPGASYEQYF.

This clone was recorded only once. This chain uses TRBV6-5 with TRBJ1-2; 8 bases agree with TRBD1. The J segment lost 7 bases and the V segment lost 8 bases, leaving 9 bases of the junction unmatched. The CDR3 is made up of 13 amino acids. Germline loops: CDR1 MNHEY, CDR2 SVGAGI. CDR3 bases: TGTGCCAGCCGGAAGGGGACAGGCTCTGGCTACACCTTC. Protein: CASRKGTGSGYTF.

The chain couples TRBV7-2 to TRBJ1-2; D is ambiguous. The CDR3 length is 12 residues. Trimming removed 4 bases from V and 8 bases from J, with 11 bases in between. The germline gives CDR1 SGHTA, CDR2 FQGNSA. CDR3 nucleotide sequence: TGTGCCAGCAGCTCAGGTCCGGGGGGCTACACCTTC. Translating gives CASSSGPGGYTF. Based on the CDR3 plus reference TRBV7-2 and TRBJ1-2, the full variable domain is GAGVSQSPSNKVTEKGKDVELRCDPISGHTALYWYRQSLGQGLEFLIYFQGNSAPDKSGLPSDRFSAERTGGSVSTLTIQRTQQEDSAVYLCASSSGPGGYTFGSGTRLTVV.

This chain connects TRBV5-1 to TRBJ1-1, with D unresolved. Germline V gene sequence: CDR1 SGHRS, CDR2 YFSETQ. The CDR3 runs to 15 residues. Between the trimmed V and J ends, which lost 0 bases and 1 base, there was a span of 10 bases. The CDR3 here is CASSLGPKTNTEAFF. The DNA for the CDR3 is TGCGCCAGCAGCTTGGGACCAAAGACGAACACTGAAGCTTTCTTT. The variable domain in full, with the rest retrieved from reference TRBV5-1 and TRBJ1-1, is KAGVTQTPRYLIKTRGQQVTLSCSPISGHRSVSWYQQTPGQGLQFLFEYFSETQRNKGNFPGRFSGRQFSNSRSEMNVSTLELGDSALYLCASSLGPKTNTEAFFGQGTRLTVV.

This clone appeared a single time. The chain employs TRBV27 and TRBJ1-1; no reliable D call. CDR3 size: 14 residues. The ends were cut back, 5 bases at V and 0 bases at J, with 10 bases in the middle. Germline loops: CDR1 MNHEY, CDR2 SMNVEV (reference sequence). CDR3 DNA sequence: TGTGCCAGCAGTCCCTCCCCCCTGAACACTGAAGCTTTCTTT. This gives the protein CASSPSPLNTEAFF.

The chain uses TRBV5-4 and TRBJ2-7; D not resolved. Trimming cost V 0 bases and J 6 bases, with 16 bases left between them. The CDR3 contains 15 residues. Germline V gene lookup returns CDR1 SGHNT and CDR2 YYREEE (reference sequence). CDR3 coding DNA: TGTGCCAGCAGCTTGGCTTTAGCAAATCGGGCCGAGCAGTACTTC. Amino acids: CASSLALANRAEQYF.

With regard to this clone: Other DNA sequences in this specimen translate into the identical CDR3. The gene calls are TRBV20-1 and TRBJ2-7, with D perhaps TRBD1 (5 bases). Germline lookup yields CDR1 DFQATT and CDR2 SNEGSKA (reference sequence). V shed 3 bases and J shed 6 bases, with 9 bases lying between them. There are 11 residues in the CDR3. CDR3 in DNA: TGCAGTGCTAGTAGGGGCCTCGAGCAGTACTTC. It codes for CSASRGLEQYF.

This chain uses TRBV28 with TRBJ1-2; no reliable D call. Looked up from germline, CDR1 is MDHEN and CDR2 is SYDVKM. The CDR3 sequence is 12 residues long. Trimming stripped 3 bases from V and 4 bases from J, with 6 bases between. The CDR3 DNA sequence: TGTGCCAGCAGTTTCTCTGCCTATGGCTACACCTTC. Residues: CASSFSAYGYTF.

This sequence joins TRBV4-1 and TRBJ2-7; tentative D call: TRBD1 (6 bases). The CDR3 is made up of 15 amino acids. The V end was cut by 0 bases, the J end by 2 bases, with 11 bases between. Germline CDR1 reads MGHRA; CDR2 reads YSYEKL. The CDR3 coding sequence is TGCGCCAGCAGCCAAGATACAGGGCCCACCTACGAGCAGTACTTC. This codes for CASSQDTGPTYEQYF.

The CDR3 is CATSREGFAEAFF. CDR3 in DNA: TGTGCCACCAGCAGAGAGGGTTTCGCTGAAGCTTTCTTT. The chain links TRBV15 to TRBJ1-1; no clear D. V lost 0 bases, J lost 6 bases, and 8 bases lay in between. Germline V gives CDR1 LNHNV, CDR2 YYDKDF (reference sequence). The length of the CDR3 is 13 residues.

The V call is TRBV18, the J call TRBJ1-4; D is ambiguous. V was trimmed by 3 bases and J by 0 bases, leaving 11 bases between them. The CDR3 contains 16 residues. Looked up from germline, CDR1 is KGHSH and CDR2 is LQKENI. CDR3 sequence (DNA): TGTGCCAGCTCACCCCCGGGGAAGTCAACTAATGAAAAACTGTTTTTT. This encodes CASSPPGKSTNEKLFF.

Only one count was recorded for this clone. The CDR3 DNA follows: TGTGCCAGCAGCTTTCCGGGACAGGGGGCGAGGGAGCAGTACTTC. Its translation is CASSFPGQGAREQYF. V gene TRBV7-8 combines with J gene TRBJ2-7; 12 nucleotides agree with TRBD1. Trimming cost V 3 bases and J 7 bases; bases outside gene matches: 7. The CDR3 extends over 15 amino acids. Germline V gives CDR1 SGHVS, CDR2 FQNEAQ.

Worth noting for this clone: Sequence at one end of the junction differs from germline and may be a read error. The chain combines TRBV18 with TRBJ2-2; D possibly corresponds to TRBD1 (6 bases). CDR1 is KGHSH and CDR2 is LQKENI in the germline V gene. The CDR3 is made up of 17 amino acids. In DNA, the CDR3 is TGTGCCAGTTCACAGGCACAGGGTACCTTCTGGAGCGGGGAGCTGTTTTTT. This sequence encodes CASSQAQGTFWSGELFF.

The chain joins TRBV28 to TRBJ1-2; tentatively, D is TRBD1 (6 bases). Germline CDR1 MDHEN, CDR2 SYDVKM. CDR3 length: 13 amino acids. V lost 2 bases, J lost 7 bases, and 11 bases lay in between. CDR3 residues: CASSLKGVGGYTF. The CDR3 DNA follows: TGTGCCAGCAGTTTAAAGGGGGTGGGTGGCTACACCTTC.

This clone was detected only once. The rearrangement joins TRBV5-1 to TRBJ2-6, with TRBD2 as a possible D gene (5 bases). The V and J ends lost 0 bases and 0 bases respectively, with 10 bases between them. Germline V lookup: CDR1 SGHRS, CDR2 YFSETQ. The CDR3 contains 17 residues. CDR3 nucleotide sequence: TGCGCCAGCAGCTTGGATTCTAGCCTCTCTGGGGCCAACGTCCTGACTTTC. Amino acid sequence: CASSLDSSLSGANVLTF.

The CDR3 DNA reads as TGCGCCAGCAGCCAAGAAGGCTATGGCTACACCTTC. It codes for CASSQEGYGYTF. The chain links TRBV4-1 to TRBJ1-2; D is uncertain. This CDR3 is 12 amino acids long. CDR1 MGHRA and CDR2 YSYEKL come from the germline V gene. The ends were cut back, 0 bases at V and 4 bases at J, with 3 bases in the middle.

The genes are TRBV30 and TRBJ1-1; D perhaps matches TRBD1 (6 bases). The V gene's germline CDR1 is GTSNPN and CDR2 SVGIG (reference sequence). V was trimmed by 1 base and J by 1 base, leaving 13 bases between them. The CDR3 runs to 15 residues. The CDR3 sequence is CAWSGGAGRNTEAFF. CDR3 coding DNA: TGTGCCTGGAGTGGGGGGGCCGGAAGGAACACTGAAGCTTTCTTT.

V gene TRBV27 combines with J gene TRBJ2-7; 10 nucleotides agree with TRBD2. Looked up from germline, CDR1 is MNHEY and CDR2 is SMNVEV (reference sequence). The CDR3 length is 15 residues. The J segment lost 2 bases and the V segment lost 3 bases, leaving 4 bases of the junction unmatched. The CDR3 sequence: CASSLLAGDPYEQYF. CDR3 nucleotides: TGTGCCAGCAGTTTGCTAGCGGGGGACCCCTACGAGCAGTACTTC.

The CDR3 DNA reads TGTGCCAGTAGTTTTCCGGACAGACCCAATCAGCCCCAGCATTTT. Residues: CASSFPDRPNQPQHF. The chain couples TRBV19 to TRBJ1-5; maybe TRBD1 (6 bases). Germline CDR1 is LNHDA and CDR2 is SQIVND (reference sequence). Trimming took 5 bases from V and 3 from J, leaving 14 bases between them. This CDR3 has 15 residues. Supplemented by reference TRBV19 and TRBJ1-5, the full variable domain reads DGGITQSPKYLFRKEGQNVTLSCEQNLNHDAMYWYRQDPGQGLRLIYYSQIVNDFQKGDIAEGYSVSREKKESFPLTVTSAQKNPTAFYLCASSFPDRPNQPQHFGDGTRLSIL.